The clone carrying this TCR beta chain was seen once. No antigen is known for it. This sample was taken from a study of CD8+ T cells in alopecia areata. RNA was extracted and reverse transcribed into cDNA as the sequencing template. Sequenced by immunoSEQ multiplex PCR; TCRdb stores in-frame clones only, minus some. The sample comprises over 150,000 clones, more than 60% of which are singletons, and under 2% rests with the top ten. Study-level results: Lesional scalp, notably in alopecia totalis/universalis, had clonality above that of normal scalp. With patients, TCR sharing proved less clear than in mice, a difference possibly related to HLA. Normal skin contains resident alphabeta T cells, and these are also sequenced in scalp samples.

Germline V CDR1 and CDR2: SGHDT, YYEEEE. V was pared by 0 bases and J by 2 bases, with 12 bases between. CDR3 length: 16 residues. This specimen consisted of CD4+ T cells sorted from blood, obtained at week 0. This sequence originates from a human donor with alopecia areata. This sequence joins TRBV5-6 and TRBJ1-5, with D possibly being TRBD1 (5 bases). The CDR3 loop is CASSLGPGSGNQPQHF. DNA of the CDR3: TGTGCCAGCAGCTTGGGGCCAGGGTCGGGCAATCAGCCCCAGCATTTT.